Listed below are T cell receptor beta chains from one sample, sequenced in a study of neurological immune-mediated disorders. TCRdb fed the 5' RACE reads into MiXCR, producing one record per CDR3 protein. The sample lists around 66,000 distinct CDR3 sequences; roughly 4.9% were seen once. Sequenced sample: PBMCs. The receptors come from a woman in her 70s with multiple sclerosis. CDR3s include the opening cysteine and the closing phenylalanine or tryptophan. Fields, in order: V gene, J gene, CDR3 protein.

>TRBV15|TRBJ2-7
CATSRDQGLGYEQYF
>TRBV7-9|TRBJ2-7
CASSLAFEAQYF
>TRBV6-4|TRBJ2-1
CASSMDRGRDNEQFF
>TRBV6-6|TRBJ2-3
CASLSTDTQYF
>TRBV3-1|TRBJ1-5
CASSQEGQPQHF
>TRBV20-1|TRBJ1-2
CSAVGGGYGYTF
>TRBV20-1|TRBJ1-3
CSARVGAGGNTIYF
>TRBV5-1|TRBJ1-2
CASSPQAGGGGYTF
>TRBV20-1|TRBJ1-2
CSARETGAPYGYTF
>TRBV5-6|TRBJ2-1
CASSLYNREMDEQFF
>TRBV7-9|TRBJ2-3
CASSLNSGADTQYF
>TRBV5-1|TRBJ2-1
CASSFGSASSYNEQFF
>TRBV10-3|TRBJ1-2
CAISVLGAWGYTF
>TRBV5-4|TRBJ2-1
CASSVGTANEQFF
>TRBV20-1|TRBJ2-7
CSASSGRTYEQYF